The present T cell receptor (beta chain) was sequenced within a study of blood T cell repertoires in COVID-19. Looking at the study overall: PBMCs, B-cell-depleted T cells, or T cells provided the cDNA or gDNA that made up the material.

Participants had their cohort set by participant-reported clinical history. The CDR3 length is 15 residues. V lost 2 bases, J lost 8 bases, and 15 bases lay in between. Germline assignment: CDR1 MNHEY and CDR2 SVGAGI. Authors' analysis steps: Nucleated cell number was recorded as an estimate derived from reference gene primer amplification. Generated by immunoSEQ multiplex PCR, the TCRdb table keeps only in-frame clones and is missing some. V and J calls and clone size are copied from that table; D and trimming were computed from the DNA. This table holds about 150,000 clones, under 90% found once. Input material: PBMCs or T cells enriched from blood (not recorded which). The chain recombines TRBV6-5 with TRBJ1-4; D not certain. The source is a man aged 50-59 years who had recovered from COVID-19. CDR3 sequence: CASSYAGREGEKLFF. CDR3 in DNA: TGTGCCAGCAGTTACGCGGGGAGGGAGGGCGAAAAACTGTTTTTT.